The 4 T cell receptor beta chains in this list originate from one sample, sequenced in a study of Tregs in tolerant kidney transplant recipients. Measured with immunoSEQ multiplex PCR; TCRdb has only the in-frame clones, and not every one. The repertoire holds 100,000 to 130,000 clones, with about 90% as singletons. Sequenced here: CD4+ T cells from blood, sampled before the transplant. Receptors originate from a human donor who received a combined kidney and bone marrow transplant.

The J gene is TRBJ2-3, the V gene TRBV5-6; the match to TRBD2 covers 9 bases. V shed 0 bases, J shed 1 base, and the junction held 6 bases outside the gene matches. The CDR3 runs to 17 residues. The germline V gene encodes CDR1 SGHDT and CDR2 YYEEEE. The CDR3 loop reads CASSLGVERGGTDTQYF. The CDR3 region has the DNA TGTGCCAGCAGCTTGGGGGTGGAGCGGGGGGGCACAGATACGCAGTATTTT. Based on the CDR3 plus reference TRBV5-6 and TRBJ2-3, the full variable domain is DAGVTQSPTHLIKTRGQQVTLRCSPKSGHDTVSWYQQALGQGPQFIFQYYEEEERQRGNFPDRFSGHQFPNYSSELNVNALLLGDSALYLCASSLGVERGGTDTQYFGPGTRLTVL.

V gene TRBV5-6 combines with J gene TRBJ2-7, with TRBD2 identical over 14 bases. The V gene end was trimmed by 3 bases and the J gene end by 4 bases; junction bases not matched to a gene: 3. CDR1 and CDR2 (germline): SGHDT, YYEEEE. The CDR3 is made up of 15 amino acids. The CDR3: CASSWGLAGDYEQYF. The CDR3 region has the DNA TGTGCCAGCAGCTGGGGACTAGCGGGAGATTACGAGCAGTACTTC. Full variable domain (remainder filled in from reference TRBV5-6 and TRBJ2-7): DAGVTQSPTHLIKTRGQQVTLRCSPKSGHDTVSWYQQALGQGPQFIFQYYEEEERQRGNFPDRFSGHQFPNYSSELNVNALLLGDSALYLCASSWGLAGDYEQYFGPGTRLTVT.

The J gene is TRBJ1-1, the V gene TRBV28, with D possibly TRBD1 on 6 matching bases. Trimming took 2 bases from V and 1 from J, leaving 11 bases between them. The CDR3 covers 15 residues. Germline V lookup: CDR1 MDHEN, CDR2 SYDVKM. The CDR3 nucleotides are TGTGCCAGCAGTTTAACGGACAGAACGAACACTGAAGCTTTCTTT. Its protein is CASSLTDRTNTEAFF.

This chain uses TRBV13 with TRBJ1-2; 8 bases match TRBD1. V dropped 2 bases and J dropped 7; count of bases not matched to a gene: 12. The CDR3 has 16 residues. The germline V gene encodes CDR1 PRHDT and CDR2 FYEKMQ (reference sequence). The CDR3 loop is CASSLRRTGRFTGYTF. DNA of the CDR3: TGTGCCAGCAGCTTACGCCGGACAGGGAGGTTCACTGGCTACACCTTC. The full variable domain, in which reference TRBV13 and TRBJ1-2 provide the parts outside the CDR3, is AAGVIQSPRHLIKEKRETATLKCYPIPRHDTVYWYQQGPGQDPQFLISFYEKMQSDKGSIPDRFSAQQFSDYHSELNMSSLELGDSALYFCASSLRRTGRFTGYTFGSGTRLTVV.